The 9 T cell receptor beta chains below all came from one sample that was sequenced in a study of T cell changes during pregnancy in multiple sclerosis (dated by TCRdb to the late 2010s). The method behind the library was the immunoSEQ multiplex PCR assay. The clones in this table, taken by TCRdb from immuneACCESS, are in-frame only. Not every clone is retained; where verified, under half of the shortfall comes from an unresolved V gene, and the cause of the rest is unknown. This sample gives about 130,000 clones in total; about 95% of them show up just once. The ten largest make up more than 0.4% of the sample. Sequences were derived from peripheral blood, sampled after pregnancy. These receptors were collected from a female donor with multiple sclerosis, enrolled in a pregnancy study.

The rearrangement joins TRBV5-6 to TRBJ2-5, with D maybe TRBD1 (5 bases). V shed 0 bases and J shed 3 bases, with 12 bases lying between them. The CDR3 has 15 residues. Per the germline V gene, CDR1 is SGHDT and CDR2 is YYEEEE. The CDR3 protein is CASSLAGQGKETQYF. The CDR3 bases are TGTGCCAGCAGCTTGGCCGGGCAGGGAAAAGAGACCCAGTACTTC.

CDR3 sequence: CASTTGGYEQYF. For the CDR3, the DNA is TGTGCCTCCACAACCGGCGGCTACGAGCAGTACTTC. The genes are TRBV30 and TRBJ2-7, with unresolved D. Germline V gives CDR1 GTSNPN, CDR2 SVGIG (reference sequence). The V and J ends lost 7 bases and 3 bases respectively, with 13 bases between them. The CDR3 runs 12 residues. The full variable domain, completed using reference TRBV30 and TRBJ2-7, is SQTIHQWPATLVQPVGSPLSLECTVEGTSNPNLYWYRQAAGRGLQLLFYSVGIGQISSEVPQNLSASRPQDRQFILSSKKLLLSDSGFYLCASTTGGYEQYFGPGTRLTVT.

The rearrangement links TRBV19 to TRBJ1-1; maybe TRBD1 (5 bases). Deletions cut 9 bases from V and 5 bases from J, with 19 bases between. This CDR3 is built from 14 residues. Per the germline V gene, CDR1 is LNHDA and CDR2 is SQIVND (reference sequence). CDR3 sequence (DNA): TGTGCCAGATTTCCCCCAACGGGGGAGACTGAAGCTTTCTTT. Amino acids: CARFPPTGETEAFF. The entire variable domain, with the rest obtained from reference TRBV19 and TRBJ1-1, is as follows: DGGITQSPKYLFRKEGQNVTLSCEQNLNHDAMYWYRQDPGQGLRLIYYSQIVNDFQKGDIAEGYSVSREKKESFPLTVTSAQKNPTAFYLCARFPPTGETEAFFGQGTRLTVV.

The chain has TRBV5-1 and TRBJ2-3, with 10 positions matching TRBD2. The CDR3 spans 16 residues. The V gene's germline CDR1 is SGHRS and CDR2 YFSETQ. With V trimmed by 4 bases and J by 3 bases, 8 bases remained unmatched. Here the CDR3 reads CASSPLGAGGTDTQYF. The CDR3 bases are TGCGCCAGCAGCCCCCTTGGAGCGGGAGGGACAGATACGCAGTATTTT.

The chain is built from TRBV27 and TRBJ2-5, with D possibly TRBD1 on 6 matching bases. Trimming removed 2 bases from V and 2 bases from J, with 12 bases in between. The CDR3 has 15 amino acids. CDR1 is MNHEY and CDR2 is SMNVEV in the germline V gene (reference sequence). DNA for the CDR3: TGTGCCAGCAGTTTAGCCGGGACAAGACAAGAGACCCAGTACTTC. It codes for CASSLAGTRQETQYF.

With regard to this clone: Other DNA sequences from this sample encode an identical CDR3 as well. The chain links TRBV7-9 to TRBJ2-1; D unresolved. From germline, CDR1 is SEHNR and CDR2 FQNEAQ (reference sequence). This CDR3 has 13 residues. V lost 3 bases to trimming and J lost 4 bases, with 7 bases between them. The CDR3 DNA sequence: TGTGCCAGCAGCTTTGGCATTTACAATGAGCAGTTCTTC. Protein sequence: CASSFGIYNEQFF. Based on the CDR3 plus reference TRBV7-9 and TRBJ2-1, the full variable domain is DTGVSQNPRHKITKRGQNVTFRCDPISEHNRLYWYRQTLGQGPEFLTYFQNEAQLEKSRLLSDRFSAERPKGSFSTLEIQRTEQGDSAMYLCASSFGIYNEQFFGPGTRLTVL.

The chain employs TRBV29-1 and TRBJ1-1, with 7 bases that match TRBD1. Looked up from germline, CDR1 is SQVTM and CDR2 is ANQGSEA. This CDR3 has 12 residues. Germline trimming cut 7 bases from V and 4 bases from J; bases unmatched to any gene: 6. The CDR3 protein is CSGDSSSTEAFF. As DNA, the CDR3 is TGCAGCGGGGACAGTTCCAGCACTGAAGCTTTCTTT.

The CDR3 DNA sequence: TGTGCCAGCAGTGAGCCCAGGGTTTATCAGCCCCAGCATTTT. It codes for CASSEPRVYQPQHF. The chain is built from TRBV2 and TRBJ1-5, with D tentatively TRBD1 (5 bases). Germline V gene data show CDR1 as SNHLY and CDR2 as FYNNEI. Trimming removed 3 bases at V and 5 bases at J, with 11 bases between. The CDR3 runs 14 residues.

CDR3 coding DNA: TGTGCCAGCAGCCCACCCCGGACAGGGGATGGGTATGGCTACACCTTC. Its translation is CASSPPRTGDGYGYTF. The chain uses TRBV7-9 and TRBJ1-2, with 9 bases matching TRBD1. Germline V CDR1 and CDR2: SEHNR, FQNEAQ (reference sequence). Unmatched junction bases numbered 12, after V lost 5 bases and J lost 5 bases. The CDR3 has 16 amino acids.